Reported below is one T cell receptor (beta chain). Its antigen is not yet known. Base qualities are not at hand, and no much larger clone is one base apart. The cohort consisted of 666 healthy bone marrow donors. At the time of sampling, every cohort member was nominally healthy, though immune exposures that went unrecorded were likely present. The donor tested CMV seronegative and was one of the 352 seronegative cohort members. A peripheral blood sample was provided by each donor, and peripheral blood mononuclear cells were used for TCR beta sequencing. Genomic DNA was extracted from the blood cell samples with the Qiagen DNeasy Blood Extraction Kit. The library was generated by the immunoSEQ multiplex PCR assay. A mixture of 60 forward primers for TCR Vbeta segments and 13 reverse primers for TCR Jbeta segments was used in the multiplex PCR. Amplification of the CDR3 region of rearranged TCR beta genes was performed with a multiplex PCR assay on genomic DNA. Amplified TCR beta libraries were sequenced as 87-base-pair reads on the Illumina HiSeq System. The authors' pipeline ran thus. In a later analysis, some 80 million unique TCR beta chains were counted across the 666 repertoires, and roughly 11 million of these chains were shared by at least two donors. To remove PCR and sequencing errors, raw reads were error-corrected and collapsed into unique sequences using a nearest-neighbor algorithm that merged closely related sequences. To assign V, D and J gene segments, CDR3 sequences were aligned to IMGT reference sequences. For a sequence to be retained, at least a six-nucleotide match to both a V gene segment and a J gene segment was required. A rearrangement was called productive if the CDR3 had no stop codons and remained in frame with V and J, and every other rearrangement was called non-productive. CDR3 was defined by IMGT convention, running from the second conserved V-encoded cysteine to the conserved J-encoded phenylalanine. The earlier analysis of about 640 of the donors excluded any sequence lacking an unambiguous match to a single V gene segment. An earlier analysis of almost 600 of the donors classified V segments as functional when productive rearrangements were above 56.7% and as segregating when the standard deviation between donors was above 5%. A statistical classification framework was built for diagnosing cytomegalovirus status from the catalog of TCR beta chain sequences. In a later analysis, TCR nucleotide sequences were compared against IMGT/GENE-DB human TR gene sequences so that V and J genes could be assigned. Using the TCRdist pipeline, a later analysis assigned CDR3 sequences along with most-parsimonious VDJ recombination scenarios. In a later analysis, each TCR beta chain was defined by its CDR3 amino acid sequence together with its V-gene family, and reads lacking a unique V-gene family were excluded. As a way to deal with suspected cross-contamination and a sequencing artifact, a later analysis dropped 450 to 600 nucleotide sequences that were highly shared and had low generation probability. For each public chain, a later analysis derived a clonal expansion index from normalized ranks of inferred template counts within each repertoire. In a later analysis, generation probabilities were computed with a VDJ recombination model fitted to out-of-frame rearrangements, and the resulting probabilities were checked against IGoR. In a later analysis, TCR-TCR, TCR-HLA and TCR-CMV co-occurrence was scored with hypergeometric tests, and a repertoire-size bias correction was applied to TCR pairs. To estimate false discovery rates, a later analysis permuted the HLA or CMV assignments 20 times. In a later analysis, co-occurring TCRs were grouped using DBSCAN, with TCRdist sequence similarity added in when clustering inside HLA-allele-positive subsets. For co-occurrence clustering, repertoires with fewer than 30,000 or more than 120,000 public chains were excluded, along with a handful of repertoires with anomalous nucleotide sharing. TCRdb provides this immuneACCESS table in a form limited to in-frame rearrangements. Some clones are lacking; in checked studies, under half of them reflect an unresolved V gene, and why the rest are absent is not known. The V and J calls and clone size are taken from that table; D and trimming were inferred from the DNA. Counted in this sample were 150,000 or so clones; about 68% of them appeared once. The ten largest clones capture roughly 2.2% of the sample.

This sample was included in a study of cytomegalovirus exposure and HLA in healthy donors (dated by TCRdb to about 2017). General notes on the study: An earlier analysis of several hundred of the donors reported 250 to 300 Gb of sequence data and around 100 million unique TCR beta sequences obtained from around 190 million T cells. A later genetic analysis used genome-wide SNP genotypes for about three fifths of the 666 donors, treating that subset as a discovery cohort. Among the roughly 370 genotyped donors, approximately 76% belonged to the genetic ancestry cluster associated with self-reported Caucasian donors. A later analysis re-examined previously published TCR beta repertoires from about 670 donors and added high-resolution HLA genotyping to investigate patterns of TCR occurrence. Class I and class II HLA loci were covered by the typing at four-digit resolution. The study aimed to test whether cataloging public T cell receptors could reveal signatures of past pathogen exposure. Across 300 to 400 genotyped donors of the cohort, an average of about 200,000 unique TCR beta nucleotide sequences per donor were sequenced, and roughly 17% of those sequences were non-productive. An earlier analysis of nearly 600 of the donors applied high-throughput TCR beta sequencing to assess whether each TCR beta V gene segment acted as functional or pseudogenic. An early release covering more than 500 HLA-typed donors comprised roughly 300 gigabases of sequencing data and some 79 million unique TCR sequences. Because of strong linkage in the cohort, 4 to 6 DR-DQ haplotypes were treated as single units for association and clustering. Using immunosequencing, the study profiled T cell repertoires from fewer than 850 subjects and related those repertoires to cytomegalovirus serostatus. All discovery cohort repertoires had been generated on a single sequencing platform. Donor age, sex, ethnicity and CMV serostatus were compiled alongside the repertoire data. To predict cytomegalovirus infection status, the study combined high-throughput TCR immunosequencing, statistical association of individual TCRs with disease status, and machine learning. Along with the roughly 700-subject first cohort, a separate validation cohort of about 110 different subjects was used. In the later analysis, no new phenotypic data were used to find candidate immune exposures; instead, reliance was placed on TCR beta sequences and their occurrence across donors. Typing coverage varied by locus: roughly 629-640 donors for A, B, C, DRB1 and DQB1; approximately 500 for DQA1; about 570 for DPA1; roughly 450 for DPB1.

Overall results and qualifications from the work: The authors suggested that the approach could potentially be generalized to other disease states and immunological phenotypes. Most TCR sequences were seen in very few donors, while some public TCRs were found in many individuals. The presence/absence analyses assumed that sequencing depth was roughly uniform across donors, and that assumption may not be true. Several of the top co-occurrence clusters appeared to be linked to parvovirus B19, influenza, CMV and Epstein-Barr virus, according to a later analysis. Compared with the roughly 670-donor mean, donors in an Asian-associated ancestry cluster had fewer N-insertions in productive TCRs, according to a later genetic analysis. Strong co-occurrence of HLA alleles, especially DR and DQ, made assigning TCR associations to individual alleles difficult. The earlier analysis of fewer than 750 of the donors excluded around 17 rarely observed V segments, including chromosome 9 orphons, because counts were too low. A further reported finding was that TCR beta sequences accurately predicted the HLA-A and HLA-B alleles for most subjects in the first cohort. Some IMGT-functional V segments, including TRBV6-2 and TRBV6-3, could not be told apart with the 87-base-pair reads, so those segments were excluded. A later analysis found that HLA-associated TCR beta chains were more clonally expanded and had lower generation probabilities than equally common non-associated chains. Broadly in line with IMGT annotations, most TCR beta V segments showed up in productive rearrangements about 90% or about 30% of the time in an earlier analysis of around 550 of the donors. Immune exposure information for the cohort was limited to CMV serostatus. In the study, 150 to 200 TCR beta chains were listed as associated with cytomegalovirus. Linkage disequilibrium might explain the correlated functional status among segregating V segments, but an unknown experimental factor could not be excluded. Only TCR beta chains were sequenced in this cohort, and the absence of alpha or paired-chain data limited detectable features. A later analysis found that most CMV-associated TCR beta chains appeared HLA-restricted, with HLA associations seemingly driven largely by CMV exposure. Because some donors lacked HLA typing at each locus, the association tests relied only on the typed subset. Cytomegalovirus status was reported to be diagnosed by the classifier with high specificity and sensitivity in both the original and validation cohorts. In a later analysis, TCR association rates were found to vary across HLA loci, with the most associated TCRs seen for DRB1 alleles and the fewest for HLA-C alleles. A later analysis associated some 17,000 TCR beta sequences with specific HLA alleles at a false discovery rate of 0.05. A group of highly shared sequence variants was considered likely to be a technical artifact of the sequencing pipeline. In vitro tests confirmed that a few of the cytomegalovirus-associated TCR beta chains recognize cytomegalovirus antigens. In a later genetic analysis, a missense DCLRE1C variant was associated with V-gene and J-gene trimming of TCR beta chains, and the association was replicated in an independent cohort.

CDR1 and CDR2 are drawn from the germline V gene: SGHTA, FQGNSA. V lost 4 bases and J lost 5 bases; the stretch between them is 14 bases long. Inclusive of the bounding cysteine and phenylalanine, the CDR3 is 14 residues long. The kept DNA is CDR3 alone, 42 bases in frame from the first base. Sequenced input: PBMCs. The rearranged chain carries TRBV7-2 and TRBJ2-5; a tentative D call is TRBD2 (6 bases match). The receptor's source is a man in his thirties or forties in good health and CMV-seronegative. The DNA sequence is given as TGTGCCAGCAGCTCGGGACTCCTACGGGAGACCCAGTACTTC. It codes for CASSSGLLRETQYF.